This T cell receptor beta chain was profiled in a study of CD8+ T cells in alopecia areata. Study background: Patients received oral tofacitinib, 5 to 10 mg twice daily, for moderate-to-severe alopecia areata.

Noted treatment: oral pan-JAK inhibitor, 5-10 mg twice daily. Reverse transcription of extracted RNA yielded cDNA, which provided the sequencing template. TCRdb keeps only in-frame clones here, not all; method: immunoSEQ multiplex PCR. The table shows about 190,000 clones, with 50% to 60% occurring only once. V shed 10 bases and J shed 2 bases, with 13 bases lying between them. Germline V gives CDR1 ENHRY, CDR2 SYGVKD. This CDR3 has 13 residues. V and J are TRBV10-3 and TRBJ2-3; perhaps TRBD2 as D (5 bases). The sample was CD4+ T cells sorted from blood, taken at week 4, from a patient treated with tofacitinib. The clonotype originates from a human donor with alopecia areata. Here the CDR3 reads CATLSVYTDTQYF. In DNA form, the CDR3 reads TGTGCCACACTTAGCGTGTACACAGATACGCAGTATTTT.